The 5 T cell receptor beta chains listed next were all sequenced from one sample in a study of T cell responses to AZD1222 COVID-19 vaccine. Data came from immunoSEQ multiplex PCR; TCRdb stores just in-frame clones and leaves some out. The sample has roughly 120,000 clones, 85% to 90% seen once. Sample: peripheral blood, taken on day 0 of AZD1222 vaccination. These receptors were obtained from an adult in good health.

In nucleotides, the CDR3 is TGTGCCAGTAGTTCGACGGCGAACACTGAAGCTTTCTTT. Translating gives CASSSTANTEAFF. The chain has TRBV19 and TRBJ1-1; no firm D call. Germline lookup yields CDR1 LNHDA and CDR2 SQIVND (reference sequence). This CDR3 contains 13 residues. The V gene lost 5 bases and the J gene lost 1 base, with 8 bases spanning the gap.

The rearrangement links TRBV24-1 to TRBJ2-1, with 7 bases identical to TRBD1. CDR1 and CDR2 from the germline V gene are KGHDR and SFDVKD. The CDR3 has 16 residues. Trimming at V came to 4 bases and at J to 10 bases, leaving 15 bases not matched to a gene. CDR3 region: CATSDHRGPQSGEQFF. As DNA, the CDR3 is TGTGCCACCAGTGACCACAGGGGTCCTCAGTCGGGGGAGCAGTTCTTC.

CDR3 region: CASSIEVSYEQYF. The CDR3 DNA sequence: TGTGCCAGTAGCATTGAAGTCTCCTACGAGCAGTACTTC. The chain carries TRBV19 and TRBJ2-7; D is ambiguous. Deletions cut 6 bases from V and 0 bases from J, with 9 bases between. The CDR3 consists of 13 residues. Germline loops: CDR1 LNHDA, CDR2 SQIVND (reference sequence).

The chain joins TRBV27 to TRBJ1-6, with TRBD1 matching over 7 bases. The CDR3 is 14 amino acids. Germline lookup yields CDR1 MNHEY and CDR2 SMNVEV (reference sequence). The ends lost 4 bases at V and 10 bases at J; junction bases unmatched: 7. For the CDR3, the DNA is TGTGCCAGCAGTTGGACAGGCCCGCAGTCACCCCTCCACTTT. Translating gives CASSWTGPQSPLHF.

The chain employs TRBV7-3 and TRBJ1-2, with TRBD1 identical over 7 bases. Germline CDR1 is SGHTA and CDR2 is FQGTGA. This CDR3 has 15 residues. The J segment lost 5 bases and the V segment lost 0 bases, leaving 6 bases of the junction unmatched. The CDR3 bases are TGTGCCAGCAGCTTAACGCCCCGGACAGGATATGGCTACACCTTC. It codes for CASSLTPRTGYGYTF.